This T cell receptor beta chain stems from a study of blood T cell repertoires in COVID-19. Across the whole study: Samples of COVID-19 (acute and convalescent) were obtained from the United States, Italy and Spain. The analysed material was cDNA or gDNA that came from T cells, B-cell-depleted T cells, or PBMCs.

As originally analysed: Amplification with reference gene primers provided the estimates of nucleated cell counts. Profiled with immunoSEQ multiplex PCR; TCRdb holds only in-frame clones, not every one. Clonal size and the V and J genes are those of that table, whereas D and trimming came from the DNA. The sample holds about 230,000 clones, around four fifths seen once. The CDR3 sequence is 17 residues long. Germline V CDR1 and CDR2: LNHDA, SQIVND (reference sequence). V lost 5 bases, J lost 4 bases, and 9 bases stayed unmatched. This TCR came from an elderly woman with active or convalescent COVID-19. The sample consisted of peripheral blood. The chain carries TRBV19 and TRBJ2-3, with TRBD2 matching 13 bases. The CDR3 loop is CASSFRTSGSSPDTQYF. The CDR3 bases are TGTGCCAGTAGTTTCCGGACTAGCGGGAGTTCTCCAGATACGCAGTATTTT. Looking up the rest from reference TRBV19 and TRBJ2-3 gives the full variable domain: DGGITQSPKYLFRKEGQNVTLSCEQNLNHDAMYWYRQDPGQGLRLIYYSQIVNDFQKGDIAEGYSVSREKKESFPLTVTSAQKNPTAFYLCASSFRTSGSSPDTQYFGPGTRLTVL.